The 7 T cell receptor beta chains below were found in one sample sequenced in a study of blood T cell repertoires in COVID-19. The table came from immunoSEQ multiplex PCR; TCRdb's copy has only in-frame clones and leaves some out. This table has roughly 90,000 clones, just under 80% appearing once. Material: peripheral blood. The source of these receptors is a human donor in a cohort sampled during active COVID-19.

This chain links TRBV5-4 with TRBJ2-4, with D perhaps matching TRBD2 (7 bases). Looked up from germline, CDR1 is SGHNT and CDR2 is YYREEE (reference sequence). The CDR3 spans 14 residues. V lost 4 bases and J 1 base, leaving 9 bases between the germline ends. The CDR3 loop is CASSGGAAKNIQYF. DNA of the CDR3: TGTGCCAGCAGCGGGGGGGCGGCCAAAAACATTCAGTACTTC.

V and J are TRBV5-5 and TRBJ1-4; D is perhaps TRBD1 (6 bases). Germline V lookup: CDR1 SGHKS, CDR2 YYEKEE (reference sequence). V was pared by 4 bases and J by 4 bases, with 14 bases between. The CDR3 has 15 amino acids. For the CDR3, the DNA is TGTGCCAGCAGCGGGGGCTCAGGGCTTAATGAAAAACTGTTTTTT. The encoded protein is CASSGGSGLNEKLFF.

The chain carries TRBV10-1 and TRBJ2-2; TRBD2 is a possible D gene (6 bases). The germline V and J ends were trimmed by 8 bases and 4 bases, with 11 bases remaining between them. The CDR3 extends over 13 amino acids. Germline lookup yields CDR1 WNHNN and CDR2 SYGVQD (reference sequence). CDR3 sequence reads: CASGRGPTGELFF. Here the CDR3 DNA reads TGCGCCAGCGGGCGGGGACCCACCGGGGAGCTGTTTTTT.

Only one count was recorded for this clone. The V gene is TRBV20-1, the J gene TRBJ2-2; 10 positions match TRBD2. This CDR3 contains 13 residues. The germline V gene has CDR1 DFQATT and CDR2 SNEGSKA (reference sequence). V gave up 3 bases and J gave up 8 bases; unmatched junction bases: 3. CDR3 protein: CSASTSGEGELFF. CDR3 in DNA: TGCAGTGCTAGTACTAGCGGGGAAGGGGAGCTGTTTTTT.

The CDR3 DNA is TGTGCCAGCAGTTACCAGGGTTACGAGCAGTACTTC. Translating it yields CASSYQGYEQYF. The chain uses TRBV6-6 and TRBJ2-7; a possible D gene is TRBD1 (5 bases). The CDR3 covers 12 residues. The V and J ends lost 2 bases and 4 bases respectively, with 6 bases between them. Germline assignment: CDR1 MNHNY and CDR2 SVGAGI (reference sequence).

The chain couples TRBV7-3 to TRBJ2-7; D call uncertain. The V gene lost 0 bases and the J gene lost 6 bases, with 9 bases spanning the gap. The length of the CDR3 is 13 residues. Germline CDR1 reads SGHTA; CDR2 reads FQGTGA. The CDR3 DNA sequence: TGTGCCAGCAGCTTAACAGACACCGGCGAGCAGTACTTC. This encodes CASSLTDTGEQYF.

This clone was detected a few times. J is TRBJ2-1 and V is TRBV5-6; D gene unclear. The CDR3 consists of 13 residues. Deletions cut 1 base from V and 6 bases from J, with 8 bases between. CDR1 and CDR2 from the germline V gene are SGHDT and YYEEEE. Written as DNA, the CDR3 is TGTGCCAGCAGCTTGCGTAGCCTCAATGAGCAGTTCTTC. Translation: CASSLRSLNEQFF.